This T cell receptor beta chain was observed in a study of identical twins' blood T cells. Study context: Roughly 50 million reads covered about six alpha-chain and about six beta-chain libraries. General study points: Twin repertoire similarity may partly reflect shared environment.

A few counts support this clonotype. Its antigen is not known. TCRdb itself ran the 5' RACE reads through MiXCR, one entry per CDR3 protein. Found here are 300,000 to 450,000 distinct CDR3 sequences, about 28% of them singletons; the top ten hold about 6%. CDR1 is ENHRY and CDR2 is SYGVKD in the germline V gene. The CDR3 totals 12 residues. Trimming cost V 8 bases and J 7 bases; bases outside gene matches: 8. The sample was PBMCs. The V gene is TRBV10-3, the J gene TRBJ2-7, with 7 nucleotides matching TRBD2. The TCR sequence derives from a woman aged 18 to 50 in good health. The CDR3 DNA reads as TGTGCCATCGGGCAGCGGGATGAGGAGCAGTACTTC. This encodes CAIGQRDEEQYF.